These T cell receptor beta chains were read from a single sample in a study of T cell responses to AZD1222 COVID-19 vaccine. Assay used: immunoSEQ multiplex PCR; TCRdb lists only in-frame clones, some missing. This sample has about 80,000 clones, with approximately 89% found just once. The specimen comprised peripheral blood, sampled 28 days after the second AZD1222 dose. The receptors here all came from an adult who received the AZD1222 COVID-19 vaccine. Each CDR3 is given with its conserved first and last residue. The D gene is left open where the match is weak. Part of the rows lack a size; the others show once, few, many or a class for expanded clones.

J gene: TRBJ2-6; D gene: -; V gene: TRBV27; clone size: -; CDR3 protein: CASSFRGTPPGANVLTF; CDR3 DNA: TGTGCCAGCAGTTTTCGAGGTACTCCCCCCGGGGCCAACGTCCTGACTTTC
J gene: TRBJ2-1; D gene: TRBD2; V gene: TRBV28; clone size: -; CDR3 protein: CASSLWSLAGVGEQFF; CDR3 DNA: TGTGCCAGCAGTTTATGGTCGCTAGCGGGAGTTGGTGAGCAGTTCTTC
J gene: TRBJ1-1; D gene: TRBD1; V gene: TRBV28; clone size: -; CDR3 protein: CASSLGDRVTEAFF; CDR3 DNA: TGTGCCAGCAGTTTAGGTGACAGGGTCACTGAAGCTTTCTTT
J gene: TRBJ2-1; D gene: TRBD2; V gene: TRBV7-9; clone size: -; CDR3 protein: CASSQREPHNEQFF; CDR3 DNA: TGTGCCAGCAGCCAGCGGGAGCCACACAATGAGCAGTTCTTC
J gene: TRBJ1-5; D gene: -; V gene: TRBV2; clone size: -; CDR3 protein: CASSEGAFQQPQHF; CDR3 DNA: TGTGCCAGCAGTGAAGGGGCCTTTCAGCAGCCCCAGCATTTT
J gene: TRBJ1-2; D gene: -; V gene: TRBV2; clone size: -; CDR3 protein: CASGGGPGGYGYTF; CDR3 DNA: TGTGCCAGCGGCGGGGGCCCAGGTGGCTATGGCTACACCTTC
J gene: TRBJ2-7; D gene: -; V gene: TRBV7-2; clone size: -; CDR3 protein: CASSLVPYEQYF; CDR3 DNA: TGTGCCAGCAGCTTAGTACCCTACGAGCAGTACTTC
J gene: TRBJ1-2; D gene: -; V gene: TRBV19; clone size: -; CDR3 protein: CASSFTSGGYTF; CDR3 DNA: TGTGCCAGTAGTTTTACTAGCGGTGGCTACACCTTC
J gene: TRBJ1-6; D gene: TRBD1; V gene: TRBV28; clone size: -; CDR3 protein: CASSPPQGVNSPLHF; CDR3 DNA: TGTGCCAGCAGTCCGCCCCAGGGGGTGAACTCACCCCTCCACTTT
J gene: TRBJ1-1; D gene: -; V gene: TRBV12-3/TRBV12-4; clone size: -; CDR3 protein: CASSRDTEAFF; CDR3 DNA: TGTGCCAGCAGCCGGGACACTGAAGCTTTCTTT
J gene: TRBJ2-7; D gene: -; V gene: TRBV9; clone size: -; CDR3 protein: CASSVSSGLNYEQYF; CDR3 DNA: TGTGCCAGCAGCGTGAGTAGCGGCCTGAACTACGAGCAGTACTTC
J gene: TRBJ1-2; D gene: -; V gene: TRBV20-1; clone size: once; CDR3 protein: CSARSGYGYTF; CDR3 DNA: TGCAGTGCTAGATCAGGGTATGGCTACACCTTC
J gene: TRBJ1-1; D gene: -; V gene: TRBV19; clone size: -; CDR3 protein: CASSTGRGTEAFF; CDR3 DNA: TGTGCCAGTAGTACCGGACGCGGCACTGAAGCTTTCTTT
J gene: TRBJ2-7; D gene: TRBD1; V gene: TRBV7-3; clone size: -; CDR3 protein: CASSLSGQGYEQYF; CDR3 DNA: TGTGCCAGCAGCTTAAGTGGACAGGGTTACGAGCAGTACTTC
J gene: TRBJ2-7; D gene: -; V gene: TRBV14; clone size: -; CDR3 protein: CASSPVSRDGYEQYF; CDR3 DNA: TGTGCCAGCAGCCCGGTTAGTCGGGACGGCTACGAGCAGTACTTC
J gene: TRBJ1-5; D gene: -; V gene: TRBV3-1/TRBV3-2; clone size: -; CDR3 protein: CASSPGVGDQPQHF; CDR3 DNA: TGTGCCAGCAGCCCAGGAGTAGGCGATCAGCCCCAGCATTTT
J gene: TRBJ1-6; D gene: -; V gene: TRBV3-1/TRBV3-2; clone size: -; CDR3 protein: CASTAAQNSPLHF; CDR3 DNA: TGTGCCAGCACCGCAGCCCAGAATTCACCCCTCCACTTT
J gene: TRBJ2-1; D gene: TRBD1; V gene: TRBV11-3; clone size: -; CDR3 protein: CASSPRQGSYNEQFF; CDR3 DNA: TGTGCCAGCAGCCCCCGACAGGGGAGCTACAATGAGCAGTTCTTC
J gene: TRBJ2-1; D gene: TRBD2; V gene: TRBV7-9; clone size: -; CDR3 protein: CASSPTSGRQYNEQFF; CDR3 DNA: TGTGCCAGCAGTCCGACTAGCGGGAGACAATACAATGAGCAGTTCTTC
J gene: TRBJ1-1; D gene: -; V gene: TRBV19; clone size: -; CDR3 protein: CASSWTVMNTEAFF; CDR3 DNA: TGTGCCAGTAGTTGGACAGTCATGAACACTGAAGCTTTCTTT
J gene: TRBJ1-3; D gene: -; V gene: TRBV7-9; clone size: few; CDR3 protein: CASSSGLSGNTIYF; CDR3 DNA: TGTGCCAGCAGCTCCGGTCTTTCTGGAAACACCATATATTTT
J gene: TRBJ1-2; D gene: TRBD1; V gene: TRBV28; clone size: -; CDR3 protein: CASSHGQGAAYGYTF; CDR3 DNA: TGTGCCAGCAGTCATGGACAGGGGGCGGCCTATGGCTACACCTTC